Listed here are 14 T cell receptor beta chains from one sample, sequenced in a study of shared clonotypes between healthy human individuals. TCRdb keeps only in-frame clones here, not all; method: immunoSEQ multiplex PCR. The data show 490,000 or so clones, 76% seen once. Input material: PBMCs. These receptors all stem from a woman in her thirties or forties in good health. Some clones in this sample may be carry-over from other donors' samples.

The rearrangement uses TRBV28 and TRBJ1-4; D gene ambiguous. Per the germline V gene, CDR1 is MDHEN and CDR2 is SYDVKM. The V gene lost 6 bases and the J gene lost 4 bases, with 21 bases spanning the gap. The CDR3 length is 17 residues. CDR3 nucleotides: TGTGCCAGCAGCCCGGCCGGTGGTCTTTGGGTTAATGAAAAACTGTTTTTT. This gives the protein CASSPAGGLWVNEKLFF.

The chain combines TRBV6-5 with TRBJ2-3, with 7 bases lining up with TRBD1. Trimming removed 2 bases from V and 2 bases from J; junction bases left unmatched: 7. Germline V gene data show CDR1 as MNHEY and CDR2 as SVGAGI. The CDR3 runs to 16 residues. DNA of the CDR3: TGTGCCAGCAGTTACACAGGGGTTGGAGTCACAGATACGCAGTATTTT. Translation gives CASSYTGVGVTDTQYF.

This chain uses TRBV10-2 with TRBJ2-7, with unresolved D. The CDR3 length is 11 residues. The ends were cut back, 7 bases at V and 2 bases at J, with 6 bases in the middle. Germline assignment: CDR1 WSHSY and CDR2 SAAADI. The CDR3 DNA is TGCGCCAGCACGGCTGCCTACGAGCAGTACTTC. Its protein product is CASTAAYEQYF.

The chain joins TRBV27 to TRBJ1-3; no definite D call. The CDR3 spans 16 residues. V dropped 0 bases and J dropped 0 bases, with 9 bases sitting between them. Germline CDR1 is MNHEY and CDR2 is SMNVEV (reference sequence). The CDR3 DNA follows: TGTGCCAGCAGTTTATCGGGAACCTACTCTGGAAACACCATATATTTT. This codes for CASSLSGTYSGNTIYF.

V usage is TRBV6-5 and J usage is TRBJ2-7; no firm D call. This CDR3 region has 15 residues. Germline V CDR1 and CDR2: MNHEY, SVGAGI. The V end was cut by 2 bases, the J end by 2 bases, with 13 bases between. This chain's CDR3 is CASSYRVQAPYEQYF. In DNA form, the CDR3 reads TGTGCCAGCAGTTACCGCGTGCAGGCGCCCTACGAGCAGTACTTC.

The chain carries TRBV9 and TRBJ1-4, with D possibly TRBD1 on 5 matching bases. The V gene lost 4 bases and the J gene lost 5 bases, with 15 bases spanning the gap. The CDR3 has 15 residues. Germline V lookup: CDR1 SGDLS, CDR2 YYNGEE. CDR3 protein: CASSPSGTQNEKLFF. The CDR3 DNA follows: TGTGCCAGCAGCCCCTCAGGGACCCAAAATGAAAAACTGTTTTTT. Full variable domain (outside the CDR3, taken from reference TRBV9 and TRBJ1-4): DSGVTQTPKHLITATGQRVTLRCSPRSGDLSVYWYQQSLDQGLQFLIQYYNGEERAKGNILERFSAQQFPDLHSELNLSSLELGDSALYFCASSPSGTQNEKLFFGSGTQLSVL.

This chain connects TRBV10-3 to TRBJ2-1; TRBD2 matches at 10 bases. Germline CDR1 reads ENHRY; CDR2 reads SYGVKD. CDR3 length: 15 residues. The V gene end was trimmed by 3 bases and the J gene end by 10 bases; junction bases not matched to a gene: 9. The CDR3 is CAISDSLAGAGEQFF. As DNA, the CDR3 is TGTGCCATCAGTGATTCCCTAGCGGGAGCAGGCGAGCAGTTCTTC.

This chain joins TRBV6-1 and TRBJ1-2, with unresolved D. Germline CDR1 reads MNHNS; CDR2 reads SASEGT. CDR3 size: 12 residues. The V end lost 1 base, the J end lost 5 bases, and 5 bases lay between the germline ends. CDR3 bases: TGTGCCAGCAGTGAAGGACCTTATGGCTACACCTTC. Its translation is CASSEGPYGYTF.

V is TRBV2 and J is TRBJ2-7; no definite D call. Germline CDR1 is SNHLY and CDR2 is FYNNEI. Trimming removed 8 bases from V and 6 bases from J, with 17 bases in between. This CDR3 contains 13 residues. The CDR3 spells CASLLGGRLEQYF. The CDR3 coding sequence is TGTGCCAGCCTCCTCGGTGGGCGGCTCGAGCAGTACTTC. Looking up the rest from reference TRBV2 and TRBJ2-7 gives the full variable domain: EPEVTQTPSHQVTQMGQEVILRCVPISNHLYFYWYRQILGQKVEFLVSFYNNEISEKSEIFDDQFSVERPDGSNFTLKIRSTKLEDSAMYFCASLLGGRLEQYFGPGTRLTVT.

Regarding this clone: This may be a read error: a much more frequent sequence differs by one nucleotide. The same CDR3 also results from other DNA sequences found in this sample. The chain couples TRBV5-1 to TRBJ1-3; D possibly corresponds to TRBD1 (5 bases). The ends were cut back, 0 bases at V and 4 bases at J, with 11 bases in the middle. This CDR3 comprises 15 residues. CDR1 is SGHRS, CDR2 YFSETQ, per germline. The CDR3 loop is CASSLADTPGNTIYF. The CDR3 bases are TGCGCCAGCAGCTTGGCGGACACCCCCGGAAACACCATATATTTT.

The V and J genes are TRBV4-1 and TRBJ1-2; 8 bases fit TRBD1. CDR1 is MGHRA and CDR2 is YSYEKL in the germline V gene. The CDR3 runs 17 residues. With 4 bases clipped from V and 0 bases from J, the junction kept 10 bases outside the gene matches. CDR3 loop: CASSRLDRVVANYGYTF. The CDR3 DNA follows: TGCGCCAGCAGCCGTTTGGACAGGGTCGTAGCTAACTATGGCTACACCTTC.

Here the CDR3 DNA reads TGCGCCAGCAGCTTATCCGGGTACTCGGGGGCTTTCTTT. Amino acid sequence: CASSLSGYSGAFF. The chain couples TRBV5-1 to TRBJ1-1; D is unclear. The CDR3 spans 13 residues. Germline values: CDR1 SGHRS, CDR2 YFSETQ. Trimming stripped 2 bases from V and 11 bases from J, with 16 bases between.

This clone was seen more than once but under ten times. The rearrangement joins TRBV29-1 to TRBJ2-7, with 11 bases that match TRBD1. The CDR3 totals 16 residues. Trimming at V came to 3 bases and at J to 4 bases, leaving 11 bases not matched to a gene. Germline V CDR1 and CDR2: SQVTM, ANQGSEA. The CDR3 DNA is TGCAGCGTTGAGGGGGTCGTGGGACAGGGGGAATACGAGCAGTACTTC. As protein: CSVEGVVGQGEYEQYF.

The chain recombines TRBV2 with TRBJ1-3; D remains unclear. This CDR3 comprises 13 residues. The germline V gene has CDR1 SNHLY and CDR2 FYNNEI. Trimming removed 8 bases at V and 0 bases at J, with 8 bases between. The CDR3 DNA is TGTGCCAGCCAAGTTAACTCTGGAAACACCATATATTTT. Translating it yields CASQVNSGNTIYF.